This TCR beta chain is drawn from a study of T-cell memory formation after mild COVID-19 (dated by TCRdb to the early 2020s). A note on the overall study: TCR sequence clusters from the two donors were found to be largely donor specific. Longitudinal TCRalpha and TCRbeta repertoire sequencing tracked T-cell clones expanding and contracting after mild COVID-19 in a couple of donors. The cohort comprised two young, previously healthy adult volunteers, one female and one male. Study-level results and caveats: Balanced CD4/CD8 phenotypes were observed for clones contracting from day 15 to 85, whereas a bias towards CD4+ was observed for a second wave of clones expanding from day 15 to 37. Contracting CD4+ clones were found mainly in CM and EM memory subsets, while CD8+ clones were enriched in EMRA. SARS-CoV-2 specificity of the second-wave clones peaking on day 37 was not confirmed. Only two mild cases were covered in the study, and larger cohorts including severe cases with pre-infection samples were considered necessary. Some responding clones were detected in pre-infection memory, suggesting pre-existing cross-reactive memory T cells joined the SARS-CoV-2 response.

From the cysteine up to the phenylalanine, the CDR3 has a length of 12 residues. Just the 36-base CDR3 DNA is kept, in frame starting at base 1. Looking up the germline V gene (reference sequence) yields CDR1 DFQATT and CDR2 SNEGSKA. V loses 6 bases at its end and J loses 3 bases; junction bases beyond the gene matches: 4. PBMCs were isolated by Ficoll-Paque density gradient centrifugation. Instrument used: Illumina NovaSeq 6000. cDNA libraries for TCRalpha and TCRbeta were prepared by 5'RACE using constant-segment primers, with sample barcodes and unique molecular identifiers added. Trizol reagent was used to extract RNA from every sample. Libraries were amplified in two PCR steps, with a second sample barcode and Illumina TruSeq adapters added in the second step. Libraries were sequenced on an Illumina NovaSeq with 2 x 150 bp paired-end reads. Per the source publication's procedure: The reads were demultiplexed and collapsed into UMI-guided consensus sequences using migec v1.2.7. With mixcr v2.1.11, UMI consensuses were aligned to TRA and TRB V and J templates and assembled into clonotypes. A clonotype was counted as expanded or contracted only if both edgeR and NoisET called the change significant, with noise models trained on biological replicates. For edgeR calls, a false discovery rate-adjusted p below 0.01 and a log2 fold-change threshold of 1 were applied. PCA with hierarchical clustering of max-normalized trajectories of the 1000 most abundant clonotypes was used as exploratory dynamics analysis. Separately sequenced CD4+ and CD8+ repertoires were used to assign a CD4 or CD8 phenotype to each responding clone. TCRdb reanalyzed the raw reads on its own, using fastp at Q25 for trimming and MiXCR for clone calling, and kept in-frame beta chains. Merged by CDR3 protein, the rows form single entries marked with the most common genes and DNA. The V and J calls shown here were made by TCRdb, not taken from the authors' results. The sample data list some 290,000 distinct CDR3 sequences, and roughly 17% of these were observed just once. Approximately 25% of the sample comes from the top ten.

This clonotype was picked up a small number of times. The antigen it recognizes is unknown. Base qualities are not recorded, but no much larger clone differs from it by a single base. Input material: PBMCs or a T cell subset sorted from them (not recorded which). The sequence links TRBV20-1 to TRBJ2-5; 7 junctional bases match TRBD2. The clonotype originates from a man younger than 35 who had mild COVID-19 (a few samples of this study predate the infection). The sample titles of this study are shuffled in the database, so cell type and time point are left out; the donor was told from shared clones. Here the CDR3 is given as CSAASGEETQYF. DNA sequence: TGCAGTGCGGCTAGCGGAGAAGAGACCCAGTACTTC.